Shown below are 32 T cell receptor beta chains from a single sample sequenced in a study of beta chain features in type 1 diabetes. Reverse transcription of all isolated RNA meant that expressed TCRB transcripts were sequenced. The protocol was immunoSEQ multiplex PCR, while the TCRdb copy is restricted to in-frame clones and leaves out a portion. The sample includes about 240,000 clones, 27% of them seen just once. Sequencing was carried out using central memory CD4+ T cells from blood. These receptors were collected from a man between 25 and 39 years old in good health.

The sample holds a few counts of this clone. This chain links TRBV5-8 with TRBJ2-5; the D gene is possibly TRBD2 (6 bases). The CDR3 has 13 amino acids. V was trimmed by 2 bases and J by 13 bases, leaving 18 bases between them. Looked up from germline, CDR1 is SGHTS and CDR2 is YDEGEE. As DNA, the CDR3 is TGTGCCAGCAGCTTAGGCGGGGCCTCCGTGTGGTACTTC. This sequence encodes CASSLGGASVWYF.

The chain recombines TRBV19 with TRBJ2-3; 7 nucleotides agree with TRBD1. This CDR3 comprises 13 residues. From germline, CDR1 is LNHDA and CDR2 SQIVND (reference sequence). V was clipped by 5 bases and J by 4 bases; unmatched bases: 3. The CDR3 loop is CASSVTGADTQYF. In DNA form, the CDR3 reads TGTGCCAGTAGTGTTACAGGGGCAGATACGCAGTATTTT.

The sample holds a few counts of this clone. This chain uses TRBV6-5 with TRBJ1-5; a possible D gene is TRBD1 (5 bases). Trimming left V 4 bases short and J 6 bases short, with 10 bases between. CDR1 and CDR2 from the germline V gene are MNHEY and SVGAGI. The CDR3 is made up of 13 amino acids. CDR3 region: CASSLGTGQPQHF. The CDR3 DNA reads as TGTGCCAGCAGTTTAGGGACCGGTCAGCCCCAGCATTTT.

V usage is TRBV4-1 and J usage is TRBJ2-1; 12 nucleotides line up with TRBD2. The CDR3 consists of 16 residues. J gave up 3 bases and V 8 bases, and 8 bases lay outside the gene matches. Germline V gene sequence: CDR1 MGHRA, CDR2 YSYEKL. The DNA for the CDR3 is TGCGCCAGCGCCCTAGCGGGAGGGCCTGTCTACAATGAGCAGTTCTTC. Translating it yields CASALAGGPVYNEQFF.

This clone was seen at least ten times. Other nucleotide sequences from this sample produce the same CDR3. V is TRBV29-1 and J is TRBJ2-5; D is ambiguous. V dropped 6 bases and J dropped 1 base, with 6 bases sitting between them. CDR1 and CDR2 (germline): SQVTM, ANQGSEA. The CDR3 totals 11 residues. This chain's CDR3 is CSVGFQETQYF. The CDR3 coding sequence is TGCAGCGTCGGGTTCCAAGAGACCCAGTACTTC.

In DNA form, the CDR3 reads TGTGCCAGCTCTAACGGGCCCCCTCCCCAGCATTTT. Translating gives CASSNGPPPQHF. The chain uses TRBV18 and TRBJ1-5; no definite D call. The CDR3 has 12 amino acids. The germline V gene encodes CDR1 KGHSH and CDR2 LQKENI. Deletions cut 6 bases from V and 10 bases from J, with 13 bases between.

This clone was seen more than once but under ten times. V is TRBV29-1 and J is TRBJ1-1; D ambiguous. This CDR3 is 15 amino acids long. Between the trimmed V and J ends, which lost 6 bases and 1 base, there was a span of 18 bases. Germline CDR1 reads SQVTM; CDR2 reads ANQGSEA. The CDR3, as DNA: TGCAGCGTATACGTCGGGCAGAGAGGGAACACTGAAGCTTTCTTT. As protein: CSVYVGQRGNTEAFF.

The gene calls are TRBV30 and TRBJ1-6, with no clear D. The CDR3 runs to 13 residues. The V gene lost 2 bases and the J gene lost 11 bases, with 13 bases spanning the gap. Looked up from germline, CDR1 is GTSNPN and CDR2 is SVGIG (reference sequence). CDR3 protein: CAWSPTQGTPLHF. The CDR3 DNA reads TGTGCCTGGAGTCCGACCCAAGGGACACCCCTCCACTTT.

The chain combines TRBV5-4 with TRBJ2-1, with D possibly being TRBD1 (6 bases). This CDR3 is built from 15 residues. The V gene lost 4 bases and the J gene lost 6 bases, with 17 bases spanning the gap. Germline values: CDR1 SGHNT, CDR2 YYREEE (reference sequence). CDR3: CASSPSRQESNEQFF. The CDR3 bases are TGTGCCAGCAGCCCTAGTCGACAGGAAAGCAATGAGCAGTTCTTC. Filled out from reference TRBV5-4 and TRBJ2-1, the complete variable domain reads ETGVTQSPTHLIKTRGQQVTLRCSSQSGHNTVSWYQQALGQGPQFIFQYYREEENGRGNFPPRFSGLQFPNYSSELNVNALELDDSALYLCASSPSRQESNEQFFGPGTRLTVL.

V gene TRBV6-6 combines with J gene TRBJ2-7; tentative D call: TRBD2 (7 bases). V was trimmed by 7 bases and J by 6 bases, leaving 19 bases between them. The CDR3 totals 14 residues. In germline, CDR1 is MNHNY, CDR2 SVGAGI (reference sequence). The CDR3, as DNA: TGTGCCAGCACCTTAAGCGGGGAGACAGGCGAGCAGTACTTC. It is translated as CASTLSGETGEQYF.

This clone was seen only a few times. V gene TRBV7-2 combines with J gene TRBJ2-5; 8 bases fit TRBD2. V trimming: 5 bases; J trimming: 3 bases; junction bases outside the gene matches: 5. Germline-derived CDR1 and CDR2 are SGHTA and FQGNSA. CDR3 length: 14 amino acids. CDR3 amino acids: CASSEGLAKETQYF. In nucleotides, the CDR3 is TGTGCCAGCAGCGAAGGACTAGCCAAAGAGACCCAGTACTTC.

This clone was found a few times. V and J are TRBV10-3 and TRBJ2-2, with 10 bases fitting TRBD2. V lost 11 bases to trimming and J lost 7 bases; unmatched junction nucleotides: 10. Germline CDR1 ENHRY, CDR2 SYGVKD. CDR3 length: 14 amino acids. The CDR3 nucleotides are TGTGCCGTCGTAGCGGGAGGTCTTGGCGGGGAGCTGTTTTTT. Its translation: CAVVAGGLGGELFF.

The V call is TRBV30, the J call TRBJ2-7; perhaps TRBD2 as D (5 bases). V was trimmed by 2 bases and J by 3 bases, leaving 14 bases between them. This CDR3 contains 14 residues. Looked up from germline, CDR1 is GTSNPN and CDR2 is SVGIG (reference sequence). The DNA of the CDR3 is TGTGCCTGGAGTCCCAATGTGAGCGGCTACGAGCAGTACTTC. As protein: CAWSPNVSGYEQYF.

This clone was detected only a few times. This chain uses TRBV6-1 with TRBJ2-7; TRBD1 agrees at 8 bases. The length of the CDR3 is 15 residues. V dropped 0 bases and J dropped 5; count of bases not matched to a gene: 6. CDR1 is MNHNS, CDR2 SASEGT, per germline. CDR3 DNA sequence: TGTGCCAGCAGTGAAGCGCTCGGACAGGGCAACGAGCAGTACTTC. Its translation: CASSEALGQGNEQYF.

This clone was counted only a few times. This chain connects TRBV7-2 to TRBJ2-7, with 11 bases identical to TRBD2. The germline CDR1 and CDR2 sequences are SGHTA and FQGNSA. V trimming: 5 bases; J trimming: 5 bases; junction bases outside the gene matches: 5. This CDR3 region has 14 residues. The CDR3 nucleotides are TGTGCCAGCAGCCTCGGACTAGCGGGCCACGAGCAGTACTTC. This translates into CASSLGLAGHEQYF.

This clone appeared a few times. The rearrangement joins TRBV19 to TRBJ1-1; a weak D match, TRBD1 (5 bases). Germline V gene lookup returns CDR1 LNHDA and CDR2 SQIVND (reference sequence). This CDR3 is built from 14 residues. V lost 6 bases and J lost 2, with 13 bases in between. CDR3 sequence reads: CASSVDRTNTEAFF. CDR3 nucleotides: TGTGCCAGTAGCGTGGACCGGACAAACACTGAAGCTTTCTTT.

V gene TRBV28 combines with J gene TRBJ1-1, with unresolved D. Trimming removed 8 bases from V and 3 bases from J, with 7 bases in between. The CDR3 contains 11 residues. Germline-derived CDR1 and CDR2 are MDHEN and SYDVKM. The CDR3 DNA follows: TGTGCCAGCGGGCGGTACACTGAAGCTTTCTTT. It is translated as CASGRYTEAFF.

V is TRBV11-3 and J is TRBJ2-1, with TRBD2 matching over 8 bases. V trimming: 1 base; J trimming: 4 bases; junction bases outside the gene matches: 6. The CDR3 loop spans 16 amino acids. Germline loops: CDR1 SGHNT, CDR2 YENEEA. DNA of the CDR3: TGTGCCAGCAGCTTAGCTGCGGGGACTAGTTACAATGAGCAGTTCTTC. Translation gives CASSLAAGTSYNEQFF.

To note about this clone: Other DNA sequences in the sample encode the same CDR3. The rearrangement links TRBV30 to TRBJ2-1; tentative D call: TRBD1 (6 bases). This CDR3 is built from 15 residues. V dropped 0 bases and J dropped 1 base, with 10 bases sitting between them. CDR1 is GTSNPN and CDR2 is SVGIG in the germline V gene (reference sequence). CDR3 coding DNA: TGTGCCTGGAGTGTTTTAGGGGGTTCCTACAATGAGCAGTTCTTC. It specifies CAWSVLGGSYNEQFF.

The chain recombines TRBV7-8 with TRBJ2-7, with TRBD2 as a possible D gene (5 bases). CDR3 length equals 14 residues. V was shortened by 5 bases and J by 2 bases, with 13 bases between the two germline ends. Germline V gene lookup returns CDR1 SGHVS and CDR2 FQNEAQ. CDR3 sequence: CASSPNAGPYEQYF. The CDR3 DNA reads TGTGCCAGCAGCCCCAATGCGGGCCCCTACGAGCAGTACTTC.

This clone was observed a handful of times. The rearrangement uses TRBV7-2 and TRBJ2-2; D is unclear. V was clipped by 0 bases and J by 5 bases, with 7 bases between them. The CDR3 has 14 amino acids. Per the germline V gene, CDR1 is SGHTA and CDR2 is FQGNSA. Here the CDR3 DNA reads TGTGCCAGCAGCTTAGCGCTGGGAACCGGGGAGCTGTTTTTT. As protein: CASSLALGTGELFF.

This clone was detected many times. This chain joins TRBV28 and TRBJ1-1; 8 nucleotides line up with TRBD1. Germline loops: CDR1 MDHEN, CDR2 SYDVKM. Losses at the gene ends were 2 bases for V and 6 bases for J; bases not matched to a gene: 14. CDR3 size: 17 residues. Here the CDR3 reads CASSLRTGKVTGPEAFF. The CDR3 region has the DNA TGTGCCAGCAGTTTAAGGACAGGGAAGGTTACAGGCCCTGAAGCTTTCTTT.

As for this clone: Other DNA sequences in the same sample also yield this CDR3. V gene TRBV7-9 combines with J gene TRBJ2-2; D call uncertain. This CDR3 is built from 15 residues. Trimming took off 0 bases at V and 1 base at J, with 6 bases between the two ends. Germline-derived CDR1 and CDR2 are SEHNR and FQNEAQ (reference sequence). The CDR3 DNA reads TGTGCCAGCAGCTTAGCATCGGGGAACACCGGGGAGCTGTTTTTT. Its protein is CASSLASGNTGELFF.

The rearrangement uses TRBV11-2 and TRBJ1-1; D remains unclear. V was shortened by 0 bases and J by 1 base, with 3 bases between the two germline ends. Germline V gives CDR1 SGHAT, CDR2 FQNNGV. The CDR3 runs to 13 residues. CDR3 amino acids: CASSLDRNTEAFF. DNA for the CDR3: TGTGCCAGCAGCTTAGATCGGAACACTGAAGCTTTCTTT.

This sequence joins TRBV28 and TRBJ2-2, with 8 bases lining up with TRBD1. J gave up 5 bases and V 3 bases, and 8 bases lay outside the gene matches. The CDR3 has 16 residues. CDR1 is MDHEN, CDR2 SYDVKM, per germline. CDR3 loop: CASSFATRGRTGELFF. As DNA, the CDR3 is TGTGCCAGCAGTTTTGCTACCAGGGGGCGTACCGGGGAGCTGTTTTTT. Full variable domain (remainder filled in from reference TRBV28 and TRBJ2-2): DVKVTQSSRYLVKRTGEKVFLECVQDMDHENMFWYRQDPGLGLRLIYFSYDVKMKEKGDIPEGYSVSREKKERFSLILESASTNQTSMYLCASSFATRGRTGELFFGEGSRLTVL.

This clone was seen a handful of times. The sample contains more than one DNA sequence encoding this CDR3. The rearrangement links TRBV30 to TRBJ1-5; possible D gene TRBD1, 5 bases. This CDR3 has 14 amino acids. Trimming took 0 bases from V and 6 from J, leaving 12 bases between them. Germline V gives CDR1 GTSNPN, CDR2 SVGIG (reference sequence). The CDR3 here is CAWSVRGGGQPQHF. CDR3 nucleotide sequence: TGTGCCTGGAGTGTACGTGGTGGGGGTCAGCCCCAGCATTTT. The full variable domain, in which reference TRBV30 and TRBJ1-5 provide the parts outside the CDR3, is SQTIHQWPATLVQPVGSPLSLECTVEGTSNPNLYWYRQAAGRGLQLLFYSVGIGQISSEVPQNLSASRPQDRQFILSSKKLLLSDSGFYLCAWSVRGGGQPQHFGDGTRLSIL.

V usage is TRBV5-6 and J usage is TRBJ1-1, with 10 bases matching TRBD1. The CDR3 covers 16 residues. V gave up 4 bases and J gave up 6 bases; unmatched junction bases: 12. Per germline, CDR1 SGHDT and CDR2 YYEEEE. The CDR3 DNA follows: TGTGCCAGCAGCAGAGGGACAGGGGACCCGAGGGCTGAAGCTTTCTTT. It yields the protein CASSRGTGDPRAEAFF.

The chain recombines TRBV7-6 with TRBJ2-7; 10 bases line up with TRBD1. This CDR3 comprises 15 residues. J gave up 4 bases and V 7 bases, and 10 bases lay outside the gene matches. Germline CDR1 and CDR2: SGHVS and FNYEAQ. The CDR3 DNA sequence: TGTGCCAGCATCCCCGGACAGGGGGTGAAATACGAGCAGTACTTC. This sequence encodes CASIPGQGVKYEQYF.

CDR3 amino acids: CASSSAGTGYGYTF. Here the CDR3 DNA reads TGTGCCAGCAGTTCTGCCGGGACAGGCTATGGCTACACCTTC. This chain joins TRBV28 and TRBJ1-2; 8 nucleotides match TRBD1. Trimming took 4 bases from V and 4 from J; bases not matched to a gene: 5. This CDR3 region has 14 residues. CDR1 and CDR2 from the germline V gene are MDHEN and SYDVKM.

There are many counts of this clone. The V call is TRBV7-2, the J call TRBJ1-3; no firm D call. Germline assignment: CDR1 SGHTA and CDR2 FQGNSA. V was pared by 4 bases and J by 0 bases, with 10 bases between. The CDR3 has 15 residues. The CDR3 DNA reads TGTGCCAGCAGCTACGACGGGAACTCTGGAAACACCATATATTTT. Translation gives CASSYDGNSGNTIYF.

A remark on this clone: A much more abundant neighbour one base away suggests this may be a read error. Different DNA sequences within this sample yield the same CDR3. The gene calls are TRBV29-1 and TRBJ1-1, with no clear D. The CDR3 covers 11 residues. The V gene's germline CDR1 is SQVTM and CDR2 ANQGSEA. Trimming shortened V by 1 base and J by 1 base, and 1 base separated the two germline ends. The CDR3 region has the DNA TGCAGCGTTGAAGGGAACACTGAAGCTTTCTTT. Its protein is CSVEGNTEAFF.

The sample holds a few counts of this clone. This chain joins TRBV29-1 and TRBJ2-5, with a tentative D call TRBD2 (5 bases). CDR3 length: 13 residues. Trimming cost V 0 bases and J 9 bases, with 14 bases left between them. From germline, CDR1 is SQVTM and CDR2 ANQGSEA. CDR3 nucleotide sequence: TGCAGCGTTGAAGATCGGGCCCCCGGGGCCCAGTACTTC. Residues: CSVEDRAPGAQYF. The variable domain in full, with the rest retrieved from reference TRBV29-1 and TRBJ2-5, is SAVISQKPSRDICQRGTSLTIQCQVDSQVTMMFWYRQQPGQSLTLIATANQGSEATYESGFVIDKFPISRPNLTFSTLTVSNMSPEDSSIYLCSVEDRAPGAQYFGPGTRLLVL.